The 3 T cell receptor beta chains below all came from one sample that was sequenced in a study of Ad26.COV2.S vaccination and SARS-CoV-2 variants. Treatment reported: 15 to 20 received Ad26.COV2.S at low or high dose, single or two shots; about 5 received placebo; per-sample allocation not given. Collection of the samples took place on day 63 after the first injection of vaccine or placebo. Profiled with immunoSEQ multiplex PCR; TCRdb holds only in-frame clones, not every one. The sample holds about 680,000 clones; roughly nine tenths are singletons and the top ten take 1.5%. Material: peripheral blood, obtained in a trial of Ad26.COV2.S vaccine versus placebo. The receptors derive from a person between 18 and 60 years old who received the Ad26.COV2.S COVID-19 vaccine or a placebo.

There are a few counts of this clone. The CDR3 sequence is CASSGVVTTDGYTF. The CDR3 DNA sequence: TGTGCCAGCAGCGGAGTGGTGACAACTGATGGCTACACCTTC. The chain joins TRBV7-9 to TRBJ1-2; D gene uncertain. Looked up from germline, CDR1 is SEHNR and CDR2 is FQNEAQ (reference sequence). This CDR3 is 14 amino acids long. Trimming left V 5 bases short and J 6 bases short, with 16 bases between.

This clone was seen once. The gene calls are TRBV11-3 and TRBJ2-2; 8 bases align to TRBD2. J lost 6 bases, V lost 5 bases, and 8 bases had no gene match. Germline CDR1 SGHNT, CDR2 YENEEA. This CDR3 comprises 15 residues. The DNA for the CDR3 is TGTGCCAGCAGCCCCCGGGAGGGGAGGGCCGGGGAGCTGTTTTTT. Encoded protein: CASSPREGRAGELFF.

The DNA for the CDR3 is TGTGCCAGCAGCCCAGGACTGATTAACTATGGCTACACCTTC. Its translation: CASSPGLINYGYTF. The chain joins TRBV6-4 to TRBJ1-2; D ambiguous. Between the trimmed V and J ends, which lost 6 bases and 1 base, there was a span of 12 bases. The CDR3 has 14 residues. Germline V gene lookup returns CDR1 MRHNA and CDR2 SNTAGT.